This TCR beta chain was identified during a study of blood T cell repertoires in COVID-19. This study enrolled people aged roughly 18 to 89 from roughly 22 US geographic areas. From germline, CDR1 is SGHAT and CDR2 FQNNGV. This CDR3 spans 13 amino acids. After removal of 4 bases from V and 1 base from J, the junction contained 0 bases not matched to a gene. Sequencing was performed with immunoSEQ multiplex PCR; in TCRdb, only in-frame clones are kept and a portion is missing. The sample includes roughly 250,000 clones, roughly 91% seen only once; the top ten take roughly 2.1%. This chain joins TRBV11-2 and TRBJ1-1; 7 bases fit TRBD1. This TCR was recovered from a woman aged 40 to 49 with acute COVID-19. The sample taken for sequencing was PBMCs or T cells enriched from blood (not recorded which). DNA for the CDR3: TGTGCCAGCAGCTGGACAGGGAACACTGAAGCTTTCTTT. Its translation: CASSWTGNTEAFF. The variable domain in full, completed from reference TRBV11-2 and TRBJ1-1, reads EAGVAQSPRYKIIEKRQSVAFWCNPISGHATLYWYQQILGQGPKLLIQFQNNGVVDDSQLPKDRFSAERLKGVDSTLKIQPAKLEDSAVYLCASSWTGNTEAFFGQGTRLTVV.